Below, one TCR beta chain is given with its context. This sample stems from a study of OX40 agonist ivuxolimab in advanced cancers. Across the study: Patients undergoing dose escalation presented with hepatocellular carcinoma, melanoma, renal cell or head and neck cancer.

Here immunoSEQ multiplex PCR was the method, and the copy in TCRdb shows in-frame clones only, minus some. The profile covers about 61,000 clones, with roughly four fifths appearing a single time and around 3.5% taken by the ten largest. Germline V gene sequence: CDR1 MNHNS, CDR2 SASEGT. V lost 1 base and J 4 bases, leaving 5 bases between the germline ends. The length of the CDR3 is 13 residues. This clonotype was sampled from an adult with an advanced solid tumor such as melanoma, head and neck, liver or kidney cancer. Sequencing used CD4+ or CD8+ T cells sorted from blood, obtained in a trial of the OX40 agonist ivuxolimab. The chain recombines TRBV6-1 with TRBJ1-3; D uncertain. The CDR3 sequence: CASSEGTGNTIYF. The CDR3 DNA is TGTGCCAGCAGTGAAGGAACGGGAAACACCATATATTTT.